This T cell receptor beta chain was identified during a study of blood T cell repertoires in COVID-19. Trimming at V came to 4 bases and at J to 7 bases, leaving 6 bases not matched to a gene. This CDR3 has 14 residues. Per the germline V gene, CDR1 is SGHDN and CDR2 is FVKESK. Authors' processing steps: From reference gene primer amplification, estimates of nucleated cell counts were derived. Only in-frame clones appear in the TCRdb table, and some are missing; sequencing was by immunoSEQ multiplex PCR. The DNA gave D and trimming, while V, J and clone size come from that table. The sample consists of a few hundred thousand clones, approximately 86% of them appearing once.

The sample taken for sequencing was peripheral blood. The chain links TRBV14 to TRBJ2-2; TRBD2 matches 7 bases. The sequence came from a woman aged 50 to 60 who had recovered from COVID-19. The CDR3 DNA reads as TGTGCCAGCAGCCCACATCTAGCGGTCGGGGAGCTGTTTTTT. This gives the protein CASSPHLAVGELFF. The complete variable domain, with remaining parts taken from reference TRBV14 and TRBJ2-2, reads EAGVTQFPSHSVIEKGQTVTLRCDPISGHDNLYWYRRVMGKEIKFLLHFVKESKQDESGMPNNRFLAERTGGTYSTLKVQPAELEDSGVYFCASSPHLAVGELFFGEGSRLTVL.